The 10 T cell receptor beta chains below come from one sample, sequenced in a study of cytomegalovirus exposure and HLA in healthy donors. The primer mix had 60 Vbeta and 13 Jbeta primers. Data came from immunoSEQ multiplex PCR; TCRdb stores just in-frame clones and leaves some out. Its listing shows 150,000 to 200,000 clones. The sequencing sample was made of PBMCs. The source of these receptors is a man aged 30 to 45 in good health and CMV-seronegative.

The V gene is TRBV11-3, the J gene TRBJ1-5, with 7 bases aligning to TRBD1. Germline loops: CDR1 SGHNT, CDR2 YENEEA. There are 20 residues in the CDR3. Trimming took 5 bases from V and 3 from J; bases not matched to a gene: 22. CDR3: CASSQPGLTGSTTPNQPQHF. CDR3 DNA: TGTGCCAGCAGCCAACCAGGCCTGACAGGGTCAACTACGCCCAATCAGCCCCAGCATTTT. The complete variable domain, with remaining parts taken from reference TRBV11-3 and TRBJ1-5, reads EAGVVQSPRYKIIEKKQPVAFWCNPISGHNTLYWYLQNLGQGPELLIRYENEEAVDDSQLPKDRFSAERLKGVDSTLKIQPAELGDSAVYLCASSQPGLTGSTTPNQPQHFGDGTRLSIL.

The chain carries TRBV29-1 and TRBJ1-2; TRBD1 might be the D (6 bases). The germline V and J ends were trimmed by 7 bases and 2 bases, with 14 bases remaining between them. Germline V gives CDR1 SQVTM, CDR2 ANQGSEA. The CDR3 contains 13 residues. The CDR3 region has the DNA TGCAGCGCCATGGGACAACAAAACTATGGCTACACCTTC. It specifies CSAMGQQNYGYTF.

Note on this clone: The junction and the germline gene differ at one end; a read error may be behind it. The chain has TRBV23-1 and TRBJ1-1; D call uncertain. TRBV23-1 falls under the ORF class, with uncertain function. The CDR3 is 9 residues long. Here the CDR3 reads CASSRSVSF. The CDR3 DNA reads TGCGCCAGCAGCCGCTCAGTCTCGTTT.

This chain links TRBV28 with TRBJ1-4; 12 bases map to TRBD1. Germline assignment: CDR1 MDHEN and CDR2 SYDVKM. The CDR3 is 17 residues long. V trimming: 1 base; J trimming: 7 bases; junction bases outside the gene matches: 7. The chain's CDR3 is CASSLSRDRGLSEKLFF. DNA of the CDR3: TGTGCCAGCAGTTTATCTCGGGACAGGGGGCTGAGTGAAAAACTGTTTTTT. The full variable domain, its missing parts supplied by reference TRBV28 and TRBJ1-4, is DVKVTQSSRYLVKRTGEKVFLECVQDMDHENMFWYRQDPGLGLRLIYFSYDVKMKEKGDIPEGYSVSREKKERFSLILESASTNQTSMYLCASSLSRDRGLSEKLFFGSGTQLSVL.

The V and J genes are TRBV29-1 and TRBJ2-7, with D possibly being TRBD2 (6 bases). The germline CDR1 and CDR2 sequences are SQVTM and ANQGSEA. The CDR3 is made up of 14 amino acids. V lost 6 bases and J 0 bases, leaving 15 bases between the germline ends. This chain's CDR3 is CSVGGTSDSYEQYF. The CDR3 nucleotides read TGCAGCGTGGGGGGTACCTCCGACTCCTACGAGCAGTACTTC.

V is TRBV9 and J is TRBJ2-2; 7 bases are shared with TRBD1. The CDR3 has 16 residues. Per germline, CDR1 SGDLS and CDR2 YYNGEE. V shed 0 bases, J shed 3 bases, and the junction held 5 bases outside the gene matches. CDR3 protein: CASSVEGAGYTGELFF. CDR3 bases: TGTGCCAGCAGCGTAGAGGGGGCGGGTTACACCGGGGAGCTGTTTTTT.

This sequence joins TRBV18 and TRBJ1-4; 10 bases fit TRBD1. The V gene's germline CDR1 is KGHSH and CDR2 LQKENI. The CDR3 spans 15 residues. The ends lost 4 bases at V and 7 bases at J; junction bases unmatched: 6. The CDR3 here is CASSLRQGAREKLFF. CDR3 nucleotides: TGTGCCAGCTCACTGCGACAGGGGGCACGTGAAAAACTGTTTTTT.

The CDR3 region has the DNA TGTGCCAGCAGCCCCGAGGTAGGAGATACGCAGTATTTT. Its translation is CASSPEVGDTQYF. The genes are TRBV7-6 and TRBJ2-3, with D uncertain. CDR3 length: 13 residues. Germline V CDR1 and CDR2: SGHVS, FNYEAQ. V dropped 5 bases and J dropped 5 bases, with 11 bases sitting between them.

The CDR3 DNA reads as TGTGCCAGCAGTCAGAATAGCAATCAGCCCCAGCATTTT. The encoded protein is CASSQNSNQPQHF. The chain recombines TRBV6-5 with TRBJ1-5; D not resolved. Between the trimmed V and J ends, which lost 5 bases and 0 bases, there was a span of 5 bases. CDR1 is MNHEY, CDR2 SVGAGI, per germline. The CDR3 has 13 residues.

The V and J genes are TRBV13 and TRBJ2-1; tentatively, D is TRBD2 (5 bases). Looked up from germline, CDR1 is PRHDT and CDR2 is FYEKMQ (reference sequence). Trimming removed 4 bases from V and 6 bases from J, with 16 bases in between. CDR3 length: 15 residues. The CDR3, as DNA: TGTGCCAGCAGCTGGCTTGGCCGGGGTGGCAATGAGCAGTTCTTC. This codes for CASSWLGRGGNEQFF.